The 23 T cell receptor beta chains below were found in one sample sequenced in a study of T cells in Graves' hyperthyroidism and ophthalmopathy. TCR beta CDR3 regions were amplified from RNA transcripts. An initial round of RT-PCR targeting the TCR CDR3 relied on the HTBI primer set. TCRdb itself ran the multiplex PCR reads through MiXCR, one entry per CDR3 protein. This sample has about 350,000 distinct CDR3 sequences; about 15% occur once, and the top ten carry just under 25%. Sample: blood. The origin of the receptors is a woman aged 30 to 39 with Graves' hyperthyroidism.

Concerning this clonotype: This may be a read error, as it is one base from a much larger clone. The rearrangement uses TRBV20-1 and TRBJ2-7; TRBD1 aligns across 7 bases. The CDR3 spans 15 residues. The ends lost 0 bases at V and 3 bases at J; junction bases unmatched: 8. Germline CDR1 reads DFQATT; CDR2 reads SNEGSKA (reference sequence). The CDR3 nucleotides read TGCAGTGCTAGAGACGGCTGGGACAGAGGCTACGAGCAGTACTTC. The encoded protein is CSARDGWDRGYEQYF.

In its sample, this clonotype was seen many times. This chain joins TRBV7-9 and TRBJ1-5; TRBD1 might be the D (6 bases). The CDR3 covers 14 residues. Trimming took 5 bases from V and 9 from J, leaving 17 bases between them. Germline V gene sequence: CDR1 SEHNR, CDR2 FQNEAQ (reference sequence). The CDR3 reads CASSRGQPRGPQHF. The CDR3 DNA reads TGTGCCAGCAGCCGGGGGCAACCCAGGGGGCCCCAGCATTTT.

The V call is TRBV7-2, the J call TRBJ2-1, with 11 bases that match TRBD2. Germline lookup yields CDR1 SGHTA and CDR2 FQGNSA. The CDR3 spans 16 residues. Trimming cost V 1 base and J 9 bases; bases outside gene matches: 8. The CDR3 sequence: CASSLVSGRVSSEQFF. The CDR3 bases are TGTGCCAGCAGCTTAGTTAGCGGGAGGGTCTCTTCTGAGCAGTTCTTC.

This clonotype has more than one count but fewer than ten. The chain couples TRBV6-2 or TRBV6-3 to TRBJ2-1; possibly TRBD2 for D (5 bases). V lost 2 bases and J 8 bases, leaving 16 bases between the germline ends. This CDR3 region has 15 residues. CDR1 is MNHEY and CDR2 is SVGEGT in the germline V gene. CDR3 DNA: TGTGCCAGCAGTTACACGGTACTAGTATCGGATGAGCAGTTCTTC. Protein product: CASSYTVLVSDEQFF.

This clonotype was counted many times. Written as DNA, the CDR3 is TGTGCCAGCAGCTTTCGGCGGGAGTCGGACATTCAGTACTTC. Translation gives CASSFRRESDIQYF. The V and J genes are TRBV7-2 and TRBJ2-4, with TRBD2 matching 7 bases. The germline V gene has CDR1 SGHTA and CDR2 FQGNSA. This CDR3 contains 14 residues. Trimming at V came to 3 bases and at J to 8 bases, leaving 7 bases not matched to a gene. Complete variable domain (other parts from reference TRBV7-2 and TRBJ2-4): GAGVSQSPSNKVTEKGKDVELRCDPISGHTALYWYRQSLGQGLEFLIYFQGNSAPDKSGLPSDRFSAERTGGSVSTLTIQRTQQEDSAVYLCASSFRRESDIQYFGAGTRLSVL.

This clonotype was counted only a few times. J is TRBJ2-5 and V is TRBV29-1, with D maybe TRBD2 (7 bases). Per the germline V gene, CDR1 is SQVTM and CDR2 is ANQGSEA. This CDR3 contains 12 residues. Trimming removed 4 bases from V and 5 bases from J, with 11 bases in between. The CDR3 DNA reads TGCAGCGTTGCACAGGGAGGGGAGACCCAGTACTTC. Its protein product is CSVAQGGETQYF. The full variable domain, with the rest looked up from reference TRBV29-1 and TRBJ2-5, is SAVISQKPSRDICQRGTSLTIQCQVDSQVTMMFWYRQQPGQSLTLIATANQGSEATYESGFVIDKFPISRPNLTFSTLTVSNMSPEDSSIYLCSVAQGGETQYFGPGTRLLVL.

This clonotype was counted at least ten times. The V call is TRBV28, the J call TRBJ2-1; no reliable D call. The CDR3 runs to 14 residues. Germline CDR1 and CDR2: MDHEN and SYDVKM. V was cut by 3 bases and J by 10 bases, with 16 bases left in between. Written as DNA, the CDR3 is TGTGCCAGCAGTTTCTCCCTCTTTGGTCACGAGCAGTTCTTC. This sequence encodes CASSFSLFGHEQFF.

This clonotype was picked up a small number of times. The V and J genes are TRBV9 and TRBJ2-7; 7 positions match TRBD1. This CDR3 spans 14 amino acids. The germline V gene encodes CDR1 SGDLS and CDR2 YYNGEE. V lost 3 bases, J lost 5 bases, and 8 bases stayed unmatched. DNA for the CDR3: TGTGCCAGCAGCGCCCTCGGGACAGACCACGAGCAGTACTTC. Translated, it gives CASSALGTDHEQYF.

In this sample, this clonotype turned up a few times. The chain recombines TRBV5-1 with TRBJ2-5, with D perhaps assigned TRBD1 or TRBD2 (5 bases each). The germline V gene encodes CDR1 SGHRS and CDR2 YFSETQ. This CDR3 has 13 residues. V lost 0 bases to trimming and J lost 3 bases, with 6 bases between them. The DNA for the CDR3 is TGCGCCAGCAGCTTGGGGGGGAAAGAGACCCAGTACTTC. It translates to CASSLGGKETQYF.

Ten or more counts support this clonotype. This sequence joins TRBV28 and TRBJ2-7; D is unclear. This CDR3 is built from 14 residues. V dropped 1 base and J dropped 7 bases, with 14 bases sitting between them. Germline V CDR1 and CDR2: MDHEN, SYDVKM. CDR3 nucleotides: TGTGCCAGCAGTTTATTAGGAATTCCGGGTGAGCAGTACTTC. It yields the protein CASSLLGIPGEQYF.

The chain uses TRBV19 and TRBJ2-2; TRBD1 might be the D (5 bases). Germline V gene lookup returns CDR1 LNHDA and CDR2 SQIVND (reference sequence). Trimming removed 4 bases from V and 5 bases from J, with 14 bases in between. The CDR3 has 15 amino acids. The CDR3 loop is CASSTAPSGTGELFF. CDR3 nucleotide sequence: TGTGCCAGTAGTACGGCACCTTCAGGGACCGGGGAGCTGTTTTTT.

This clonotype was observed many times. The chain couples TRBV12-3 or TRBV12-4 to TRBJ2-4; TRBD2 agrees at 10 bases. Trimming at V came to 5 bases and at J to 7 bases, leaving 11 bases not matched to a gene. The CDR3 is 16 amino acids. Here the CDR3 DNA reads TGTGCCAGCAGTCCCCCTCTAGCGGGAGTTTACAACATTCAGTACTTC. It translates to CASSPPLAGVYNIQYF.

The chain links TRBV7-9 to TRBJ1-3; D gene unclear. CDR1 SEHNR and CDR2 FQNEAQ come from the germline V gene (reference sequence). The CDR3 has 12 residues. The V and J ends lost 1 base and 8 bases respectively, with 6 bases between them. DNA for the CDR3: TGTGCCAGCAGCTTAGTAGGCGACACCATATATTTT. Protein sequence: CASSLVGDTIYF.

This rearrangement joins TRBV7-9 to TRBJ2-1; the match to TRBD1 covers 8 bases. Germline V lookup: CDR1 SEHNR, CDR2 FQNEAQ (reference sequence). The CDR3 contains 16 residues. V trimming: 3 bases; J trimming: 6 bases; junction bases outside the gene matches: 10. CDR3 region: CASSLTRTGYRNEQFF. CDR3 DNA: TGTGCCAGCAGCTTGACCCGGACAGGGTATCGCAATGAGCAGTTCTTC.

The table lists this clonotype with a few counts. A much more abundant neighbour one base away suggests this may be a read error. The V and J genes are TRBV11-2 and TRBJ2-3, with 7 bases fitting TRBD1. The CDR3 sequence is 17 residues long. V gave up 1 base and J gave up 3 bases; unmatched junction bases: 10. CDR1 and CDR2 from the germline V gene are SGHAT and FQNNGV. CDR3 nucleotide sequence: TGTGCCAGCAGCTTAGGTGACGACAGGGCCTTGACAGATACGCAGTATTTT. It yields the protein CASSLGDDRALTDTQYF.

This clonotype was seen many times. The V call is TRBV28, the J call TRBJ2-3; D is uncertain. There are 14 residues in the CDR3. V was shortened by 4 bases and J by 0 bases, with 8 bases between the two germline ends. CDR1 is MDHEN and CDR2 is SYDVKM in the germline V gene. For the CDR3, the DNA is TGTGCCAGCAGTTCCTCGACTAGCACAGATACGCAGTATTTT. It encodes CASSSSTSTDTQYF.

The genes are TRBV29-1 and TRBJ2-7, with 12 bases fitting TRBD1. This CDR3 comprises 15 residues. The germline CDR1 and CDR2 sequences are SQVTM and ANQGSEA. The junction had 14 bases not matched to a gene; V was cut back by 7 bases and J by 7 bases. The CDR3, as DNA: TGCAGCGCTACCTCGGGGACAGGGGGCTGGGAAGAGCAGTACTTC. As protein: CSATSGTGGWEEQYF.

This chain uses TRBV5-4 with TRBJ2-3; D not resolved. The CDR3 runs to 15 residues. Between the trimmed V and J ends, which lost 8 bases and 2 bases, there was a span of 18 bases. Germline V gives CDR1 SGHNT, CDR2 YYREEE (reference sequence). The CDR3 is CASEQYGLTTDTQYF. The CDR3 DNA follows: TGTGCCAGTGAACAATACGGGCTTACCACAGATACGCAGTATTTT.

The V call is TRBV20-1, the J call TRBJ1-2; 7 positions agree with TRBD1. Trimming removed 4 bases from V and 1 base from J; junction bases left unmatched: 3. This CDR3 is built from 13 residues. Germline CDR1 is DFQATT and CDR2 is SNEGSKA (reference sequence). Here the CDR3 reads CSATGTDNYGYTF. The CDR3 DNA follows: TGCAGTGCTACCGGGACAGATAACTATGGCTACACCTTC.

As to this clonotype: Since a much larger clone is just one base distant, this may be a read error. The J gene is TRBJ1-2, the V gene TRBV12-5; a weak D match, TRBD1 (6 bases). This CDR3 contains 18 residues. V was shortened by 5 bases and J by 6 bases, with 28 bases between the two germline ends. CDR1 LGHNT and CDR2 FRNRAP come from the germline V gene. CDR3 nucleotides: TGTGCTAGTGGTAGCGAATCCCTCGACCGGGAGGGGGGCAATGGCTACACCTTC. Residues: CASGSESLDREGGNGYTF.

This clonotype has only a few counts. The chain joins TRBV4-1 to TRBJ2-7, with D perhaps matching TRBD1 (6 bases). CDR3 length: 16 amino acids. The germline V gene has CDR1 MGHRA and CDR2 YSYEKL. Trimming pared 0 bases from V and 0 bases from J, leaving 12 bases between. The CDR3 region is CASSQDWPGASYEQYF. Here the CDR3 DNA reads TGCGCCAGCAGCCAAGATTGGCCAGGGGCCTCCTACGAGCAGTACTTC.

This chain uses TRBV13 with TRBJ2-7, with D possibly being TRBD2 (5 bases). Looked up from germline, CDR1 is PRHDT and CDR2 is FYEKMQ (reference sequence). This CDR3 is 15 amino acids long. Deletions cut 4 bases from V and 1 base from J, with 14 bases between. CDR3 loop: CASSSDGKGSYEQYF. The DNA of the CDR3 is TGTGCCAGCAGCTCCGACGGGAAAGGATCCTACGAGCAGTACTTC.

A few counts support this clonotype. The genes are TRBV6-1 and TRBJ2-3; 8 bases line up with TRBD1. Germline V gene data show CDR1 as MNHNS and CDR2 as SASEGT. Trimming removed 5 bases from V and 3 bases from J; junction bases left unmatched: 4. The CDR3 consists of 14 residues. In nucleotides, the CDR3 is TGTGCCAGCAGTTATCAGGGGGCGACAGATACGCAGTATTTT. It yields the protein CASSYQGATDTQYF.